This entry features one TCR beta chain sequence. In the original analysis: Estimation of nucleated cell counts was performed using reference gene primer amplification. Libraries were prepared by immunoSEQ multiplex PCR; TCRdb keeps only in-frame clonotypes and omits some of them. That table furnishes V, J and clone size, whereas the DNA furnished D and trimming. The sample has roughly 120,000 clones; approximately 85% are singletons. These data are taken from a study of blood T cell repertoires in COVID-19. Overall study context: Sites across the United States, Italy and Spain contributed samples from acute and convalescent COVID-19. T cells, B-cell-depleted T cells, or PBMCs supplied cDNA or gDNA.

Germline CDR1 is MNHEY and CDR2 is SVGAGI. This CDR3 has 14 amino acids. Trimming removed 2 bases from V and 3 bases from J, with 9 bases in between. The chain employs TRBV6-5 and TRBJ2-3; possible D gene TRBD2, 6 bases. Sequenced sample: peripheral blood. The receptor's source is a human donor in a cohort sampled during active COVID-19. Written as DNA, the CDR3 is TGTGCCAGCAGTTACGGGGGGTTAACAGATACGCAGTATTTT. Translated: CASSYGGLTDTQYF.